This entry describes one TCR beta chain. Its cognate antigen is unknown. This CDR3 contains 14 residues. CDR1 SGHDT and CDR2 YYEEEE come from the germline V gene. V trimming: 3 bases; J trimming: 5 bases; junction bases outside the gene matches: 6. TCRdb passed the reads through MiXCR, listing each CDR3 protein once. The sample lists some 150,000 distinct CDR3 sequences, less than 25% seen once, with roughly 9.8% in the top ten. This sample was included in a study of T cell repertoires in cytomegalovirus infection. Regarding the study as a whole: The ex vivo response was dominated by HLA-C-restricted CMV-specific TCR beta clonotypes.

The clonotype comes from a human donor in good health (CMV status not recorded). Some clones in this sample may be carry-over from other donors' samples. The chain couples TRBV5-6 to TRBJ1-2, with TRBD1 matching over 8 bases. The specimen sequenced was PBMCs. The CDR3 protein is CASSSGQGGYGYTF. Written as DNA, the CDR3 is TGTGCCAGCAGCTCCGGACAGGGAGGATATGGCTACACCTTC.